Listed here are 10 T cell receptor beta chains from one sample, sequenced in a study of beta chain features in type 1 diabetes. Findings and caveats of the study: Shorter TCRB CDR3s, moderately but significantly so, marked every one of the four CD4+ subsets in Type 1 diabetes patients.

Their antigens remain unidentified. The authors reverse transcribed all of the isolated RNA, so sequencing captured expressed TCRB transcripts. The method was immunoSEQ multiplex PCR; TCRdb's version includes in-frame clones alone and lacks a portion of them. Here the sample spans hundreds of thousands of clones, 15% being singletons. The sequencing sample was made of naive CD4+ T cells from blood. The source of these receptors is a man in his late teens or twenties with type 1 diabetes.

J is TRBJ2-3 and V is TRBV19, with D tentatively TRBD2 (5 bases). Per the germline V gene, CDR1 is LNHDA and CDR2 is SQIVND (reference sequence). This CDR3 region has 16 residues. The V end lost 7 bases, the J end lost 0 bases, and 17 bases lay between the germline ends. CDR3 in DNA: TGTGCCAGTATGGTATCTCCGGGGAGAAGCACAGATACGCAGTATTTT. It codes for CASMVSPGRSTDTQYF.

This clone has more than one count but fewer than ten. The sample carries other DNA sequences with the same CDR3. J is TRBJ2-3 and V is TRBV7-2, with 10 bases identical to TRBD2. With V trimmed by 4 bases and J by 0 bases, 4 bases remained unmatched. CDR1 and CDR2 from the germline V gene are SGHTA and FQGNSA. This CDR3 contains 16 residues. The CDR3 sequence is CASSSRTSGSTDTQYF. The CDR3 DNA reads TGTGCCAGCAGCTCGCGGACTAGCGGAAGCACAGATACGCAGTATTTT.

This clone was counted between two and nine times. The CDR3 region is CASRSTSAHYEQYF. CDR3 sequence (DNA): TGTGCCAGCAGATCGACTAGCGCTCACTACGAGCAGTACTTC. The rearrangement joins TRBV6-6 to TRBJ2-7, with 8 bases matching TRBD2. With V trimmed by 6 bases and J by 3 bases, 7 bases remained unmatched. The CDR3 totals 14 residues. The germline gives CDR1 MNHNY, CDR2 SVGAGI (reference sequence).

A few counts support this clone. The chain has TRBV7-4 and TRBJ2-7, with D hard to call. V lost 11 bases, J lost 3 bases, and 26 bases lay in between. The CDR3 sequence is 16 residues long. Germline loops: CDR1 SGHVT, CDR2 SQSDAQ. For the CDR3, the DNA is TGTGCCCAGGTCCTCCCTTTGCAGGCTGGAATCTACGAGCAGTACTTC. Translated: CAQVLPLQAGIYEQYF.

The sample holds a few counts of this clone. An end of the junction does not agree with germline; a read error may underlie this. The V call is TRBV5-4, the J call TRBJ2-5, with 7 bases lining up with TRBD1. The CDR3 sequence is 15 residues long. Germline V gene data show CDR1 as SGHNT and CDR2 as YYREEE (reference sequence). The CDR3 DNA is TGTGCCAGCAGGTTGGGACAGCGCCTCCAAGAGACCCAGTACTTC. Its translation is CASRLGQRLQETQYF.

This clone was observed a handful of times. The J gene is TRBJ2-2, the V gene TRBV5-6; 7 positions agree with TRBD1. The CDR3 covers 15 residues. The germline V gene encodes CDR1 SGHDT and CDR2 YYEEEE. With V trimmed by 2 bases and J by 4 bases, 5 bases remained unmatched. CDR3 nucleotide sequence: TGTGCCAGCAGCTTCGATGACAGGGCCACCGGGGAGCTGTTTTTT. Translating it yields CASSFDDRATGELFF.

V and J are TRBV6-5 and TRBJ1-1; TRBD1 aligns across 7 bases. The CDR3 is 14 residues long. Germline CDR1 is MNHEY and CDR2 is SVGAGI. V was pared by 2 bases and J by 1 base, with 1 base of the junction left unmatched. The CDR3 here is CASSYAGGNTEAFF. CDR3 sequence (DNA): TGTGCCAGCAGTTACGCAGGGGGGAACACTGAAGCTTTCTTT.

This clone has a handful of counts. This chain links TRBV6-5 with TRBJ2-3; a possible D gene is TRBD2 (6 bases). The CDR3 totals 15 residues. Trimming left V 5 bases short and J 14 bases short, with 26 bases between. Germline loops: CDR1 MNHEY, CDR2 SVGAGI. The CDR3, as DNA: TGTGCCAGCAGTCCCCTGGGACTGATCGACTCACCTCGGTATTTT. Translating gives CASSPLGLIDSPRYF.

The V call is TRBV7-9, the J call TRBJ2-3; TRBD2 matches at 7 bases. With 4 bases clipped from V and 0 bases from J, the junction kept 13 bases outside the gene matches. This CDR3 is built from 18 residues. The germline CDR1 and CDR2 sequences are SEHNR and FQNEAQ (reference sequence). DNA of the CDR3: TGTGCCAGCAGCTCTCTACCCTTGGGTAGCGGGAGCACAGATACGCAGTATTTT. Translation gives CASSSLPLGSGSTDTQYF.

CDR3: CASRSGQGGMDTEAFF. CDR3 DNA sequence: TGTGCCAGCAGATCGGGACAGGGGGGAATGGACACTGAAGCTTTCTTT. This rearrangement joins TRBV6-6 to TRBJ1-1, with 11 nucleotides matching TRBD1. V was clipped by 6 bases and J by 3 bases; unmatched bases: 9. Germline loops: CDR1 MNHNY, CDR2 SVGAGI (reference sequence). The CDR3 runs to 16 residues.